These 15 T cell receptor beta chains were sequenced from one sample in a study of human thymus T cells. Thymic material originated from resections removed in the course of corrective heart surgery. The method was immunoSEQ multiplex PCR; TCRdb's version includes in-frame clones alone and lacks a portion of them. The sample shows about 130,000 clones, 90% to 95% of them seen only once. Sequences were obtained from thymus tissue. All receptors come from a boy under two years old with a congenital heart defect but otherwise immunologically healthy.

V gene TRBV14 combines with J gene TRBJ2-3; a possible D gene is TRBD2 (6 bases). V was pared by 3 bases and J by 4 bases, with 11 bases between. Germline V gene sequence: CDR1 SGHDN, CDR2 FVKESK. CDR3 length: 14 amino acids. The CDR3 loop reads CASSHGIAADTQYF. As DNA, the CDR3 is TGTGCCAGCAGCCATGGCATAGCGGCAGATACGCAGTATTTT.

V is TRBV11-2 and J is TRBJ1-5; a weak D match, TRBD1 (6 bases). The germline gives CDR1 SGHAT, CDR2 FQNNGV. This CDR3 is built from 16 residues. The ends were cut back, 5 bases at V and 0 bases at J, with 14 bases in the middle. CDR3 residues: CASSLSTGYSNQPQHF. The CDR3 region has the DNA TGTGCCAGCAGCCTTTCTACAGGGTATAGCAATCAGCCCCAGCATTTT.

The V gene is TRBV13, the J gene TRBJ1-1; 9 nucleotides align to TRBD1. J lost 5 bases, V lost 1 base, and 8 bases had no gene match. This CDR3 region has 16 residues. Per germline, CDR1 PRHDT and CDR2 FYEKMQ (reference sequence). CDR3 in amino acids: CASSLVGGDRETEAFF. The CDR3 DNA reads TGTGCCAGCAGCTTAGTCGGGGGGGACAGGGAGACTGAAGCTTTCTTT.

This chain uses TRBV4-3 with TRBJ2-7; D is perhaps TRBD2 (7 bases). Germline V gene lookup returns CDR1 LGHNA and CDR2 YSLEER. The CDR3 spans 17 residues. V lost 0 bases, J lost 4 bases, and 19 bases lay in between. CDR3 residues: CASSQDIGGGRIYEQYF. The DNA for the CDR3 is TGCGCCAGCAGCCAAGATATCGGCGGGGGCCGAATTTACGAGCAGTACTTC.

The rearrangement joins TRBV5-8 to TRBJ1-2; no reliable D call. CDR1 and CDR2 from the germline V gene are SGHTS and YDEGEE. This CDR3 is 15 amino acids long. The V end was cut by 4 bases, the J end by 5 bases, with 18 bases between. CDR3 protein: CASSLNPRSSYGYTF. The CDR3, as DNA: TGTGCCAGCAGCCTAAACCCCAGGAGTTCTTATGGCTACACCTTC. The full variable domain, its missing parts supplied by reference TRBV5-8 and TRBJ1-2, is EAGVTQSPTHLIKTRGQQATLRCSPISGHTSVYWYQQALGLGLQFLLWYDEGEERNRGNFPPRFSGRQFPNYSSELNVNALELEDSALYLCASSLNPRSSYGYTFGSGTRLTVV.

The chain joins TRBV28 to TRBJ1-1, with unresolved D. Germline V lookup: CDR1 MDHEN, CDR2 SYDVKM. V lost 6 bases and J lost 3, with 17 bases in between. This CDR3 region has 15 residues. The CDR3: CASRLRGRADTEAFF. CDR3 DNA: TGTGCCAGCAGGTTGCGGGGAAGGGCGGACACTGAAGCTTTCTTT. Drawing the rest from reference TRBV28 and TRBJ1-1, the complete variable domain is DVKVTQSSRYLVKRTGEKVFLECVQDMDHENMFWYRQDPGLGLRLIYFSYDVKMKEKGDIPEGYSVSREKKERFSLILESASTNQTSMYLCASRLRGRADTEAFFGQGTRLTVV.

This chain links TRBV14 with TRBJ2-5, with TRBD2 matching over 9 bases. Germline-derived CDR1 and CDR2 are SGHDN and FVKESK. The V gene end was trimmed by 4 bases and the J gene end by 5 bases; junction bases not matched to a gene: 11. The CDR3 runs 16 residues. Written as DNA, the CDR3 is TGTGCCAGCAGCCCCCCCAGAGTAGCGGGGGACGAGACCCAGTACTTC. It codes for CASSPPRVAGDETQYF.

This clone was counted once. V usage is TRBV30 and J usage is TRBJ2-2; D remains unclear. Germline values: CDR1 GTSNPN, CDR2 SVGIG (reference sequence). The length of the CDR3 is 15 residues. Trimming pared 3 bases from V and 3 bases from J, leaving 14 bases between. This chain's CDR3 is CAWSPQVIDTGELFF. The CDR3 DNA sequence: TGTGCCTGGAGCCCCCAGGTAATAGACACCGGGGAGCTGTTTTTT.

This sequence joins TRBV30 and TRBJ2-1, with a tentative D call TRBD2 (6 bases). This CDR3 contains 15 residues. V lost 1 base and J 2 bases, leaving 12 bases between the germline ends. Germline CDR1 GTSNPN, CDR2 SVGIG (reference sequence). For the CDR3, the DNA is TGTGCCTGGAGTGCGACTAGTATGGCCTACAATGAGCAGTTCTTC. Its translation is CAWSATSMAYNEQFF. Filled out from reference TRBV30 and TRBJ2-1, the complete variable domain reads SQTIHQWPATLVQPVGSPLSLECTVEGTSNPNLYWYRQAAGRGLQLLFYSVGIGQISSEVPQNLSASRPQDRQFILSSKKLLLSDSGFYLCAWSATSMAYNEQFFGPGTRLTVL.

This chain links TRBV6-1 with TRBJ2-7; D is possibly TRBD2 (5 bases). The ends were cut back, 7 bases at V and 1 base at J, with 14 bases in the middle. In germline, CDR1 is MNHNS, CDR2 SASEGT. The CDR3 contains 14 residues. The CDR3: CASIPEGYSYEQYF. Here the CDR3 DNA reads TGTGCCAGCATCCCAGAGGGCTATTCCTACGAGCAGTACTTC.

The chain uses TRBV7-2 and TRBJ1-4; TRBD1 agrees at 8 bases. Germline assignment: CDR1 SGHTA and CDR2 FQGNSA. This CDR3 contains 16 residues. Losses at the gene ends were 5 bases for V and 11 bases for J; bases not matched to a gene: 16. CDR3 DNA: TGTGCCAGCAGCCCTAGAGACAGGGGCTCCCTTGAGAAACTGTTTTTT. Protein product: CASSPRDRGSLEKLFF.

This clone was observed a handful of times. The CDR3 DNA is TGTGCCAGCAGTTTCCCTCGCCGACAGAATCATAATTCACCCCTCCACTTT. Encoded protein: CASSFPRRQNHNSPLHF. This sequence joins TRBV28 and TRBJ1-6; possible D gene TRBD1, 5 bases. V shed 3 bases and J shed 5 bases, with 17 bases lying between them. CDR3 length: 17 amino acids. Germline values: CDR1 MDHEN, CDR2 SYDVKM.

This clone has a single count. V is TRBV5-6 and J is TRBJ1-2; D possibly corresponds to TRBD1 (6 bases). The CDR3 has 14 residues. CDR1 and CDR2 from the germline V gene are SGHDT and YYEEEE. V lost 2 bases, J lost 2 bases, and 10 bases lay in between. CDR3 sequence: CASSFGQPNYGYTF. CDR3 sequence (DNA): TGTGCCAGCAGCTTTGGACAGCCGAACTATGGCTACACCTTC.

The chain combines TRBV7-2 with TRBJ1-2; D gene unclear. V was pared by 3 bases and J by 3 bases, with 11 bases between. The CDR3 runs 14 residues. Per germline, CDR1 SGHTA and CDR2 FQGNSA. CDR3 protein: CASSFEGADYGYTF. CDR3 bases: TGTGCCAGCAGCTTTGAGGGCGCAGACTATGGCTACACCTTC.

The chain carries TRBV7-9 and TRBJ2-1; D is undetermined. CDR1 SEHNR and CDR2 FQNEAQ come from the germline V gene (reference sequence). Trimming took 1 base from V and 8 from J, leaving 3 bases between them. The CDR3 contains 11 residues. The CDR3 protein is CASSLGDEQFF. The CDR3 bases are TGTGCCAGCAGCTTAGGGGATGAGCAGTTCTTC.